One sample yielded the 27 T cell receptor beta chains listed below, sequenced in a study of shared clonotypes between healthy human individuals. Some clones are missing from TCRdb's copy, which holds only in-frame ones; the method was immunoSEQ multiplex PCR. The data contain around 1.1 million clones, 77% of them singletons. Sequencing used memory CD4+ T cells from PBMCs. Specified subset: CD45RA-negative fraction. Every receptor here comes from a man younger than 30 in good health. Some clones in this sample may be carry-over from other donors' samples.

This clone was detected only once. It is likely a read error: a sequence one base away is far more abundant. The rearrangement uses TRBV7-9 and TRBJ2-5; 8 bases match TRBD1. The CDR3 has 14 amino acids. The germline V gene has CDR1 SEHNR and CDR2 FQNEAQ (reference sequence). V lost 3 bases, J lost 4 bases, and 4 bases stayed unmatched. CDR3 protein: CASSFGQGGETQYF. CDR3 nucleotides: TGTGCCAGCAGCTTCGGACAGGGTGGAGAGACCCAGTACTTC.

This clone has at least ten counts. Other DNA sequences of this sample code for an identical CDR3. V is TRBV11-1 and J is TRBJ2-7; D tentatively fits TRBD1 or TRBD2 (5 bases each). Trimming pared 1 base from V and 6 bases from J, leaving 10 bases between. Looked up from germline, CDR1 is SGHAT and CDR2 is FQDESV (reference sequence). This CDR3 is built from 13 residues. The CDR3 coding sequence is TGTGCCAGCAGCTTAGGAGGGGTTAGCGAGCAGTACTTC. Its translation is CASSLGGVSEQYF.

The V call is TRBV6-6, the J call TRBJ1-1; D unresolved. V lost 4 bases and J 0 bases, leaving 15 bases between the germline ends. Germline CDR1 reads MNHNY; CDR2 reads SVGAGI (reference sequence). The CDR3 runs 16 residues. For the CDR3, the DNA is TGTGCCAGCAGTTTCCCCGGGTCCCGTATGAACACTGAAGCTTTCTTT. This codes for CASSFPGSRMNTEAFF.

The sample holds one count of this clone. V and J are TRBV6-4 and TRBJ1-3, with a weak D call TRBD1 (6 bases). This CDR3 spans 14 amino acids. V lost 5 bases and J 5 bases, leaving 13 bases between the germline ends. The V gene's germline CDR1 is MRHNA and CDR2 SNTAGT. The CDR3 sequence: CASSYAGARNTIYF. The DNA for the CDR3 is TGTGCCAGCAGTTACGCAGGGGCGAGAAACACCATATATTTT.

This clone was recorded once. The chain recombines TRBV7-9 with TRBJ1-2; D is undetermined. The CDR3 is made up of 11 amino acids. CDR1 and CDR2 (germline): SEHNR, FQNEAQ (reference sequence). Trimming stripped 8 bases from V and 8 bases from J, with 12 bases between. CDR3 bases: TGTGCCAGCGGCTCCCCTTTGGGCTACACCTTC. This codes for CASGSPLGYTF.

This clone was recorded once. The chain combines TRBV30 with TRBJ1-2, with D possibly TRBD1 on 5 matching bases. The CDR3 extends over 10 amino acids. Germline loops: CDR1 GTSNPN, CDR2 SVGIG (reference sequence). The CDR3 bases are TGTACCCATGAGAGGGGTGGCTACACCTTC. Translated, it gives CTHERGGYTF. Based on the CDR3 plus reference TRBV30 and TRBJ1-2, the full variable domain is SQTIHQWPATLVQPVGSPLSLECTVEGTSNPNLYWYRQAAGRGLQLLFYSVGIGQISSEVPQNLSASRPQDRQFILSSKKLLLSDSGFYLCTHERGGYTFGSGTRLTVV.

The chain recombines TRBV25-1 with TRBJ2-7; D tentatively reads TRBD1 or TRBD2 (5 bases each). V lost 2 bases to trimming and J lost 5 bases, with 10 bases between them. Germline CDR1 reads MGHDK; CDR2 reads SYGVNS. The CDR3 loop spans 13 amino acids. Written as DNA, the CDR3 is TGTGCCAGCAGTGAAGGGGGTAAGCACGAGCAGTACTTC. Protein: CASSEGGKHEQYF.

This clone was recorded only once. V and J are TRBV7-9 and TRBJ2-5; 10 nucleotides agree with TRBD1. J lost 2 bases, V lost 4 bases, and 7 bases had no gene match. The CDR3 covers 16 residues. Germline V gene data show CDR1 as SEHNR and CDR2 as FQNEAQ (reference sequence). For the CDR3, the DNA is TGTGCCAGCAGCTGGGAATGGACAGGGGGGCAAGAGACCCAGTACTTC. Residues: CASSWEWTGGQETQYF.

The chain is built from TRBV30 and TRBJ1-5; D remains ambiguous. The CDR3 runs 13 residues. V was cut by 2 bases and J by 4 bases, with 9 bases left in between. In germline, CDR1 is GTSNPN, CDR2 SVGIG (reference sequence). The CDR3 protein is CAWSLSENQPQHF. The CDR3 DNA follows: TGTGCCTGGAGTCTGTCAGAAAATCAGCCCCAGCATTTT.

Remarks on this clone: A much more abundant neighbour one base away suggests this may be a read error. The chain joins TRBV28 to TRBJ2-7, with a possible D match to TRBD1 (5 bases). The CDR3 is 13 amino acids. Between the trimmed V and J ends, which lost 7 bases and 6 bases, there was a span of 16 bases. Germline-derived CDR1 and CDR2 are MDHEN and SYDVKM. This CDR3 reads CASNFAGYGEQYF. The CDR3 DNA reads TGTGCCAGCAATTTTGCAGGGTACGGCGAGCAGTACTTC.

The CDR3 DNA reads as TGTGCTACCCCGGACAGAGGTAGCACAGATACGCAGTATTTT. Translated, it gives CATPDRGSTDTQYF. The J gene is TRBJ2-3, the V gene TRBV30; possibly TRBD1 for D (6 bases). This CDR3 spans 14 amino acids. Germline CDR1 and CDR2: GTSNPN and SVGIG (reference sequence).

This clone was counted at least ten times. This sequence joins TRBV9 and TRBJ1-1; D is possibly TRBD1 (5 bases). The CDR3 contains 13 residues. V was trimmed by 4 bases and J by 9 bases, leaving 16 bases between them. Germline assignment: CDR1 SGDLS and CDR2 YYNGEE. The CDR3 here is CASSSTSGTKAFF. DNA of the CDR3: TGTGCCAGCAGCTCCACCTCCGGGACGAAAGCTTTCTTT.

Concerning this clone: The sample holds other DNA sequences that translate to the same CDR3. The chain combines TRBV18 with TRBJ2-5; TRBD1 is a possible D gene (6 bases). CDR3 length: 14 residues. Germline V lookup: CDR1 KGHSH, CDR2 LQKENI. Trimming removed 3 bases at V and 5 bases at J, with 13 bases between. The CDR3 nucleotides read TGTGCCAGCTCACCCGGACAGCCAGGGGAGACCCAGTACTTC. This gives the protein CASSPGQPGETQYF. The variable domain in full, completed from reference TRBV18 and TRBJ2-5, reads NAGVMQNPRHLVRRRGQEARLRCSPMKGHSHVYWYRQLPEEGLKFMVYLQKENIIDESGMPKERFSAEFPKEGPSILRIQQVVRGDSAAYFCASSPGQPGETQYFGPGTRLLVL.

The chain joins TRBV5-1 to TRBJ2-1; tentative D call: TRBD1 (7 bases). From germline, CDR1 is SGHRS and CDR2 YFSETQ. The V gene lost 4 bases and the J gene lost 2 bases, with 13 bases spanning the gap. The CDR3 has 15 residues. CDR3 amino acids: CASSPGGTAYNEQFF. In DNA form, the CDR3 reads TGCGCCAGCAGCCCTGGCGGGACAGCCTACAATGAGCAGTTCTTC.

The V gene is TRBV28, the J gene TRBJ2-7, with D uncertain. CDR1 and CDR2 (germline): MDHEN, SYDVKM. Trimming stripped 8 bases from V and 5 bases from J, with 22 bases between. CDR3 length: 15 amino acids. As DNA, the CDR3 is TGTGCCAGCCCTCCTCCCTCTAGTGGGGTCCACGAGCAGTACTTC. It specifies CASPPPSSGVHEQYF. Using reference TRBV28 and TRBJ2-7 for the parts outside the CDR3, the full variable domain is DVKVTQSSRYLVKRTGEKVFLECVQDMDHENMFWYRQDPGLGLRLIYFSYDVKMKEKGDIPEGYSVSREKKERFSLILESASTNQTSMYLCASPPPSSGVHEQYFGPGTRLTVT.

The chain uses TRBV5-1 and TRBJ2-7; D unresolved. CDR1 and CDR2 (germline): SGHRS, YFSETQ. V was cut by 0 bases and J by 3 bases, with 13 bases left in between. This CDR3 has 15 residues. The CDR3 DNA sequence: TGCGCCAGCAGCTTGGCCGTGGTGGCAGGCTACGAGCAGTACTTC. This codes for CASSLAVVAGYEQYF.

The genes are TRBV30 and TRBJ1-6; no clear D gene. CDR3 length equals 13 residues. The ends were cut back, 0 bases at V and 9 bases at J, with 9 bases in the middle. The germline V gene has CDR1 GTSNPN and CDR2 SVGIG (reference sequence). The CDR3 reads CAWSVVGSSPLHF. As DNA, the CDR3 is TGTGCCTGGAGTGTGGTGGGGAGTTCACCCCTCCACTTT.

This clone was found many times. This chain joins TRBV5-1 and TRBJ2-5, with no clear D. The germline gives CDR1 SGHRS, CDR2 YFSETQ. The V end lost 0 bases, the J end lost 2 bases, and 5 bases lay between the germline ends. The CDR3 loop spans 13 amino acids. In DNA form, the CDR3 reads TGCGCCAGCAGCTTGGCCATTCAAGAGACCCAGTACTTC. Translating it yields CASSLAIQETQYF.

The gene calls are TRBV14 and TRBJ1-4; 7 bases are a match to TRBD1. Germline-derived CDR1 and CDR2 are SGHDN and FVKESK. The CDR3 sequence is 15 residues long. V lost 6 bases, J lost 1 base, and 5 bases stayed unmatched. DNA for the CDR3: TGTGCCAGCAGTTCAAACAGGGGAACTAATGAAAAACTGTTTTTT. It is translated as CASSSNRGTNEKLFF.

The rearrangement joins TRBV2 to TRBJ1-2; D gene ambiguous. Trimming shortened V by 2 bases and J by 2 bases, and 6 bases separated the two germline ends. The CDR3 runs to 13 residues. CDR1 is SNHLY and CDR2 is FYNNEI in the germline V gene. DNA of the CDR3: TGTGCCAGCAGTGAACAAGGAAACTATGGCTACACCTTC. It yields the protein CASSEQGNYGYTF.

The chain couples TRBV5-6 to TRBJ1-1; D is uncertain. V dropped 4 bases and J dropped 0 bases, with 7 bases sitting between them. Germline assignment: CDR1 SGHDT and CDR2 YYEEEE. This CDR3 is built from 13 residues. In DNA form, the CDR3 reads TGTGCCAGCAGCCGGGCTATGAACACTGAAGCTTTCTTT. It encodes CASSRAMNTEAFF.

The CDR3 coding sequence is TGTGCCAGCAGCCAAGATCCGGCGACTTATCAGCCCCAGCATTTT. Translating gives CASSQDPATYQPQHF. The chain links TRBV4-2 to TRBJ1-5; D ambiguous. The ends were cut back, 0 bases at V and 5 bases at J, with 11 bases in the middle. CDR3 length: 15 residues. The germline gives CDR1 LGHNA, CDR2 YNFKEQ.

The V and J genes are TRBV7-3 and TRBJ2-1; 7 positions match TRBD2. The length of the CDR3 is 15 residues. Germline assignment: CDR1 SGHTA and CDR2 FQGTGA. Trimming at V came to 5 bases and at J to 5 bases, leaving 9 bases not matched to a gene. The CDR3 nucleotides read TGTGCCAGCAGCCTCCGGGGGGAGACGCACAATGAGCAGTTCTTC. Amino acid sequence: CASSLRGETHNEQFF.

The V gene is TRBV5-1, the J gene TRBJ2-7, with a possible D match to TRBD2 (6 bases). Looked up from germline, CDR1 is SGHRS and CDR2 is YFSETQ. This CDR3 contains 13 residues. V was trimmed by 6 bases and J by 0 bases, leaving 10 bases between them. The chain's CDR3 is CASTIGGSYEQYF. The CDR3 nucleotides are TGCGCCAGCACCATCGGGGGCTCCTACGAGCAGTACTTC.

In its sample, this clone was seen a few times. The chain recombines TRBV29-1 with TRBJ1-2; tentatively, D is TRBD1 (5 bases). The ends were cut back, 6 bases at V and 6 bases at J, with 17 bases in the middle. The CDR3 is 13 residues long. CDR1 is SQVTM, CDR2 ANQGSEA, per germline. The CDR3 is CSVASRQGHGYTF. The CDR3 nucleotides read TGCAGCGTCGCCTCCCGCCAGGGCCATGGCTACACCTTC.

This clone was counted once. This chain uses TRBV5-1 with TRBJ2-7; 12 positions match TRBD2. CDR1 is SGHRS, CDR2 YFSETQ, per germline. The V and J ends lost 2 bases and 6 bases, in that order; junction bases with no gene match: 9. CDR3 size: 16 residues. CDR3 region: CASSFGTSGFRSEQYF. The CDR3 DNA follows: TGCGCCAGCAGCTTCGGGACTAGCGGGTTCCGGAGCGAGCAGTACTTC.

Remarks on this clone: The sample contains more than one DNA sequence encoding this CDR3. The chain employs TRBV30 and TRBJ2-3, with D unresolved. Germline V CDR1 and CDR2: GTSNPN, SVGIG (reference sequence). The CDR3 consists of 11 residues. The V end was cut by 0 bases, the J end by 7 bases, with 5 bases between. CDR3 DNA: TGTGCCTGGAGTGTGGGAAATACGCAGTATTTT. This gives the protein CAWSVGNTQYF.